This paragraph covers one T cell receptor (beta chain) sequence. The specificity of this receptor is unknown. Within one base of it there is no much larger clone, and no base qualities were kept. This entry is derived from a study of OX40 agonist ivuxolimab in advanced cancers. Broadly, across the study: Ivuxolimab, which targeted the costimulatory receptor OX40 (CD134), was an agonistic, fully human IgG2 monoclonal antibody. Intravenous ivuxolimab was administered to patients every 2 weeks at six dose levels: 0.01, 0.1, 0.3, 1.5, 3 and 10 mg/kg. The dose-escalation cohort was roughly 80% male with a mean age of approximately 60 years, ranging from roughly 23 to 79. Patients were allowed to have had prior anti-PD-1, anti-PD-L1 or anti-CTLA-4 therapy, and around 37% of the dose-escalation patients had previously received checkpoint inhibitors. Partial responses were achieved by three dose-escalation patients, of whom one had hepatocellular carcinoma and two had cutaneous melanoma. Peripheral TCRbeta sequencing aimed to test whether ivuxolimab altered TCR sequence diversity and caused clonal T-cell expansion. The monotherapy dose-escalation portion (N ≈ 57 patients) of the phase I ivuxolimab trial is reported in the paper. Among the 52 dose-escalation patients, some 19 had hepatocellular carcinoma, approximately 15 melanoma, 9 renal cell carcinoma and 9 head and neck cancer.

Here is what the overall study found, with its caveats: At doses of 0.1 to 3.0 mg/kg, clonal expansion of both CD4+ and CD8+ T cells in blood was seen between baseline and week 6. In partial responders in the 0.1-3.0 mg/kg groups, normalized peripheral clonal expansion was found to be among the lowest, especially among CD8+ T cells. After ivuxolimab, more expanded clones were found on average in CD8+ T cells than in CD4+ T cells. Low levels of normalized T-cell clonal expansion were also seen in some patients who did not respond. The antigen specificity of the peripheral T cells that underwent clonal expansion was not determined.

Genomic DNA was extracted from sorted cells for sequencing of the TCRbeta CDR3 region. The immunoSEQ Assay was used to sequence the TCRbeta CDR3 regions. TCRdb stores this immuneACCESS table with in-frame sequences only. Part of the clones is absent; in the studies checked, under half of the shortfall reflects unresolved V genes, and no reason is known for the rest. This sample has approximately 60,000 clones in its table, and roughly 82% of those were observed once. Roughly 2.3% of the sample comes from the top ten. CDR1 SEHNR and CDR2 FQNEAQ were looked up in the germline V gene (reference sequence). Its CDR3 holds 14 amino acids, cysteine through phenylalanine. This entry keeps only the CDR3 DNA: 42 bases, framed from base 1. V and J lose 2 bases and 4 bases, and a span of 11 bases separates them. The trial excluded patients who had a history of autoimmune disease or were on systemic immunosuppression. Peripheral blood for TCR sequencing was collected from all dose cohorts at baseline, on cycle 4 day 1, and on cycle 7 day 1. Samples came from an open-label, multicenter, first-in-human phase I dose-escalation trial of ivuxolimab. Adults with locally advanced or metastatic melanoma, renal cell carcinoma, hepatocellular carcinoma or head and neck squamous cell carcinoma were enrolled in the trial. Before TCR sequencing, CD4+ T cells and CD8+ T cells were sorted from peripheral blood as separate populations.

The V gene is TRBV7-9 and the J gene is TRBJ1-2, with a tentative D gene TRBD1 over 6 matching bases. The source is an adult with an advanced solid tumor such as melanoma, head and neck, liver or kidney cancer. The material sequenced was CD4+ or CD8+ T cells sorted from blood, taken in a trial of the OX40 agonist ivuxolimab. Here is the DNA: TGTGCCAGCAGCTTAACCGGGACAACCTATGGCTACACCTTC. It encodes CASSLTGTTYGYTF.